The entry below gives a single T cell receptor beta chain sequence along with its context. Its cognate antigen has yet to be identified. Within one base of it there is no much larger clone, and no base qualities were kept. The sample is drawn from a study of response to subunit inactivated influenza vaccine listed by TCRdb under 2018. For the wider study: Deep quantitative T cell receptor repertoire profiling was used in the study to track responses to a trivalent subunit inactivated influenza vaccine.

What the study reported, not specific to this receptor: It was suggested by the authors that each seasonal influenza vaccination may recruit only a limited number of new T cells.

The germline V gene yields MNHEY for CDR1 and SVGEGT for CDR2. A distance of 15 bases separates the germline ends of V and J, which lose 4 bases and 2 bases respectively. The CDR3 runs 16 amino acids, cysteine and phenylalanine included. Of the read, only the CDR3 DNA is kept; its 48 bases are in frame from base 1. The library relied on RT-PCR. This sample was sequenced with an Illumina HiSeq 2500. TCRdb redid the processing of the public reads, applying fastp at Q25 and MiXCR, and retained in-frame beta chains. When rows share a CDR3 protein, they turn into one entry using the most common DNA and genes. The sample table lists hundreds of thousands of distinct CDR3 sequences, about 18% of them with a count of one. The ten most abundant clones make up roughly 10% of the sample.

This TCR was recovered from a man aged 45-60 years who received an inactivated influenza vaccine. Donor details come from another sample of the same person, matched by shared clones. The sequence joins TRBV6-2 or TRBV6-3 to TRBJ1-5; no D gene call is confident. Sequences were derived from PBMCs from blood, sampled roughly 5 days after vaccination. The CDR3 protein sequence reads: CASSSVRRGGNQPQHF. The nucleotide sequence is given as TGTGCCAGCAGTTCCGTCCGGCGGGGAGGCAATCAGCCCCAGCATTTT.